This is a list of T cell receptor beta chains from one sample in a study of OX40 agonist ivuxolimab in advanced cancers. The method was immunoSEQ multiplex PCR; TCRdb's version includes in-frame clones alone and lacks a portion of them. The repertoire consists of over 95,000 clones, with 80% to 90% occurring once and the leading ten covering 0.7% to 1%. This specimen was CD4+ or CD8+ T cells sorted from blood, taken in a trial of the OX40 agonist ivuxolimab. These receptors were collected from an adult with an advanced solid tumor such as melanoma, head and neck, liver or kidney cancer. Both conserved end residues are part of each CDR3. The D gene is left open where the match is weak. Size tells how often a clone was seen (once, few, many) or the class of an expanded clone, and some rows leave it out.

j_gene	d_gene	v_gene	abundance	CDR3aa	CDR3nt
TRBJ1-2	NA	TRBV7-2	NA	CASSLAYRDPTVGYTF	TGTGCCAGCAGCTTAGCGTATCGGGACCCTACGGTTGGCTACACCTTC
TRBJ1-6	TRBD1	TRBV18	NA	CASSTGTANSPLHF	TGTGCCAGCTCCACCGGGACAGCGAATTCACCCCTCCACTTT
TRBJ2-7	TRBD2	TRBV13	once	CASSSRTSEVIEQYF	TGTGCCAGCAGCTCCCGGACTAGCGAAGTAATCGAGCAGTACTTC
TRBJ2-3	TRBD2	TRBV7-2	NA	CASSSRTSEDTQYF	TGTGCCAGCAGCAGCCGGACTAGCGAAGATACGCAGTATTTT
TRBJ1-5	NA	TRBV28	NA	CASSLSQTSNQPQHF	TGTGCCAGCAGTTTGAGCCAAACTAGCAATCAGCCCCAGCATTTT
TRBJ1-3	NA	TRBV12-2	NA	CASRARFRAYTSGNTIYF	TGTGCAAGTCGCGCCAGATTTCGGGCTTACACCTCTGGAAACACCATATATTTT
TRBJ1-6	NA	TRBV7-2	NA	CASSLDLINSPLHF	TGTGCCAGCAGCTTAGATCTCATTAATTCACCCCTCCACTTT
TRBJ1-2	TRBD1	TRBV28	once	CASSQAGTGDILGYTF	TGTGCCAGCAGTCAAGCCGGGACAGGTGACATCTTAGGCTACACCTTC
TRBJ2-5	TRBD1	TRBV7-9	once	CASSIGTGGKETQYF	TGTGCCAGCAGCATCGGGACAGGGGGAAAAGAGACCCAGTACTTC
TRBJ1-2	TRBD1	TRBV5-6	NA	CASSWIEGASGYTF	TGTGCCAGCAGCTGGATTGAGGGGGCGAGTGGCTACACCTTC
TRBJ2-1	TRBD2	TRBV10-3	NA	CAIKSTSGGTDEQFF	TGTGCCATCAAAAGTACTAGCGGGGGGACCGATGAGCAGTTCTTC
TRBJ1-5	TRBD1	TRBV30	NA	CAWSATGYSNQPQHF	TGTGCCTGGAGCGCGACAGGGTATAGCAATCAGCCCCAGCATTTT
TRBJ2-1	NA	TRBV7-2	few	CASSEGNVGEQFF	TGTGCCAGCAGCGAAGGGAACGTGGGTGAGCAGTTCTTC
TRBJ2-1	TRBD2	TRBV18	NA	CASSPVNGGAGNEQFF	TGTGCCAGCTCACCGGTTAACGGGGGGGCTGGAAATGAGCAGTTCTTC
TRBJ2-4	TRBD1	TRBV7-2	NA	CASSPSGQVAKNIQYF	TGTGCCAGCAGCCCCTCCGGACAGGTAGCCAAAAACATTCAGTACTTC
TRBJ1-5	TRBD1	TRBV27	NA	CASSGTAVGPQHF	TGTGCCAGCAGTGGGACAGCCGTCGGGCCCCAGCATTTT
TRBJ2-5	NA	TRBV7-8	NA	CASSSGSAGFEETQYF	TGTGCCAGCAGCTCAGGCTCCGCTGGGTTCGAAGAGACCCAGTACTTC
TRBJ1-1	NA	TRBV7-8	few	CASSLARVSNTEAFF	TGTGCCAGCAGCTTGGCCCGCGTATCGAACACTGAAGCTTTCTTT
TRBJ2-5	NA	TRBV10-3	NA	CAISEYRSRSGTGPETQYF	TGTGCCATCAGTGAATACAGATCCAGGTCGGGGACCGGTCCAGAGACCCAGTACTTC
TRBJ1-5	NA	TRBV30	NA	CAWSGGRNQPQHF	TGTGCCTGGAGTGGGGGTCGGAATCAGCCCCAGCATTTT
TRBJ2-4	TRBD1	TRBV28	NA	CASSTRDRIQYF	TGTGCCAGCAGCACCCGGGACAGAATTCAGTACTTC
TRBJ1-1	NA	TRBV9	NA	CASSPDRRNTEAFF	TGTGCCAGCAGTCCCGACAGGAGGAACACTGAAGCTTTCTTT
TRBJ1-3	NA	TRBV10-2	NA	CASSESNPSLGNTIYF	TGCGCCAGCAGTGAGTCTAACCCCTCCCTTGGAAACACCATATATTTT
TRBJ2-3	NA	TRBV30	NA	CAAFRPTGGTDTQYF	TGTGCCGCTTTTCGGCCAACGGGGGGCACAGATACGCAGTATTTT
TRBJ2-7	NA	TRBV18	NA	CASSRGGEREQYF	TGTGCCAGCTCAAGAGGCGGCGAGCGGGAGCAGTACTTC
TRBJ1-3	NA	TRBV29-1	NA	CSVEGNHARNTIYF	TGCAGCGTTGAAGGGAATCACGCCCGGAACACCATATATTTT
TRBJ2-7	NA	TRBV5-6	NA	CASSSSSYEQYF	TGTGCCAGCAGCTCCAGCTCCTACGAGCAGTACTTC
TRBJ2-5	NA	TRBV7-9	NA	CASSQKGGQETQYF	TGTGCCAGCAGCCAAAAGGGGGGCCAGGAGACCCAGTACTTC
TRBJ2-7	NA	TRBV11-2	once	CASSRGAYEQYF	TGTGCCAGCAGTCGAGGGGCCTACGAGCAGTACTTC
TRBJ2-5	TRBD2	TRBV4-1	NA	CASSHPSSGGAGEAQYF	TGCGCCAGCAGCCATCCCTCTAGCGGGGGGGCCGGGGAGGCCCAGTACTTC
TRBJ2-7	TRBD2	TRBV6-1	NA	CATTGLAFAYEQYF	TGTGCCACCACTGGACTAGCATTCGCCTACGAGCAGTACTTC
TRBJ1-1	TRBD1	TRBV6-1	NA	CATEDRVNTEAFF	TGTGCCACCGAGGACAGGGTGAACACTGAAGCTTTCTTT
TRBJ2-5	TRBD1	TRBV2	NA	CASSEDRGLTETQYF	TGTGCCAGCAGTGAAGACAGGGGGCTGACGGAGACCCAGTACTTC
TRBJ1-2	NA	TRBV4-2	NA	CASSQEGGGGNYGYTF	TGTGCCAGCAGCCAAGAGGGTGGAGGGGGTAACTATGGCTACACCTTC